This T cell receptor beta chain was profiled in a study of cytomegalovirus exposure and HLA in healthy donors. Study observations and caveats: Association of a missense DCLRE1C variant with TCR beta V- and J-gene trimming was reported in a later analysis. The listing of roughly 160 TCR beta chains classed them as cytomegalovirus-associated.

In regard to this clone: The antigen remains undetermined.

The PCR made use of 60 Vbeta and 13 Jbeta primers. Clones were read by immunoSEQ multiplex PCR, and TCRdb kept only the in-frame ones, dropping some. The top ten hold more than 9% of the sample, which has 90,000 to 150,000 clones, roughly 70% seen once. The CDR3 is made up of 15 amino acids. V shed 3 bases and J 4 bases; nucleotides not matched to a gene: 3. CDR1 is SGHDN, CDR2 FVKESK, per germline. Specimen: PBMCs. This clonotype was obtained from a woman in her 50s in good health and CMV-seropositive. This chain connects TRBV14 to TRBJ2-1; 10 bases agree with TRBD2. The CDR3 DNA sequence: TGTGCCAGCAGCCAGATAGCGGGGGGATACAATGAGCAGTTCTTC. Translating it yields CASSQIAGGYNEQFF.